The present entry profiles one T cell receptor (beta chain) with its context. The sample originates from a study of blood T cell repertoires in COVID-19. Overall study: Material from acute and convalescent COVID-19 was sourced from the United States, Italy and Spain. PBMCs, B-cell-depleted T cells, or T cells were the source of the cDNA or gDNA that made up the material.

The CDR3 sequence is 14 residues long. Deletions cut 6 bases from V and 0 bases from J, with 12 bases between. Germline CDR1 MDHEN, CDR2 SYDVKM. The table came from immunoSEQ multiplex PCR; TCRdb's copy has only in-frame clones and leaves some out. The sample lists 20,000 to 30,000 clones, 80% to 90% seen once, with 25% in the top ten. This chain uses TRBV28 with TRBJ2-7; D might be TRBD2 (6 bases). This clonotype was sampled from a human donor with active COVID-19. The donor label of this sample is uncertain. Sequencing was carried out using peripheral blood. The CDR3 bases are TGTGCCAGCAGCCAGAGGACTAACTCCTACGAGCAGTACTTC. Residues: CASSQRTNSYEQYF. The entire variable domain, with the rest obtained from reference TRBV28 and TRBJ2-7, is as follows: DVKVTQSSRYLVKRTGEKVFLECVQDMDHENMFWYRQDPGLGLRLIYFSYDVKMKEKGDIPEGYSVSREKKERFSLILESASTNQTSMYLCASSQRTNSYEQYFGPGTRLTVT.